Listed here are 31 T cell receptor beta chains from one sample, sequenced in a study of shared clonotypes between healthy human individuals. Data came from immunoSEQ multiplex PCR; TCRdb stores just in-frame clones and leaves some out. The table has approximately 740,000 clones, approximately 74% seen once; the top ten hold approximately 1.7%. The sequenced sample was memory CD4+ T cells sorted from blood. Subset given: CD45RA-negative fraction. The receptors derive from a young woman in good health.

V is TRBV5-1 and J is TRBJ2-7; 9 bases map to TRBD1. The CDR3 is 14 amino acids. V lost 4 bases and J lost 6; bases outside the gene matches: 8. Germline V lookup: CDR1 SGHRS, CDR2 YFSETQ. The CDR3 DNA sequence: TGCGCCAGCAGCATAGGGACAGGGCCTTTCGAGCAGTACTTC. Encoded protein: CASSIGTGPFEQYF.

The chain recombines TRBV4-2 with TRBJ1-1; D call uncertain. The V end lost 0 bases, the J end lost 0 bases, and 8 bases lay between the germline ends. In germline, CDR1 is LGHNA, CDR2 YNFKEQ. This CDR3 has 15 amino acids. The chain's CDR3 is CASSQDTAVNTEAFF. The CDR3 coding sequence is TGTGCCAGCAGCCAAGATACGGCCGTGAACACTGAAGCTTTCTTT.

This clone was recorded at least ten times. The chain joins TRBV10-2 to TRBJ2-1, with D perhaps being TRBD1 or TRBD2 (6 bases each). The V end was cut by 5 bases, the J end by 9 bases, with 14 bases between. The CDR3 totals 13 residues. Germline V CDR1 and CDR2: WSHSY, SAAADI. This CDR3 reads CASSLQGGGEQFF. In nucleotides, the CDR3 is TGCGCCAGCAGTTTACAGGGAGGAGGTGAGCAGTTCTTC.

This chain links TRBV4-2 with TRBJ2-1, with 8 bases fitting TRBD2. The trim removed 2 bases at V and 7 bases at J, leaving 13 bases unmatched. Per the germline V gene, CDR1 is LGHNA and CDR2 is YNFKEQ. The CDR3 runs 17 residues. The CDR3 is CASSQPGLDGLVNEQFF. The DNA for the CDR3 is TGTGCCAGCAGCCAACCGGGACTAGATGGGTTAGTAAATGAGCAGTTCTTC.

The DNA of the CDR3 is TGTGCCAGCAGTTTTTGGGGGACGAGGACTGAAGCTTTCTTT. Its translation: CASSFWGTRTEAFF. This rearrangement joins TRBV27 to TRBJ1-1; D is perhaps TRBD1 (5 bases). V lost 3 bases and J lost 5, with 13 bases in between. The CDR3 runs 14 residues. Germline CDR1 is MNHEY and CDR2 is SMNVEV (reference sequence).

The V call is TRBV5-1, the J call TRBJ2-3, with 8 bases lining up with TRBD1. This CDR3 comprises 16 residues. Germline V gene sequence: CDR1 SGHRS, CDR2 YFSETQ. V lost 3 bases and J lost 0; bases outside the gene matches: 6. The CDR3 loop reads CASSWQGASSTDTQYF. CDR3 bases: TGCGCCAGCAGCTGGCAGGGGGCCTCTAGCACAGATACGCAGTATTTT.

In the case of this clone: With a much larger clone just one base away, this may be a read error. The sample holds other DNA sequences that translate to the same CDR3. The chain is built from TRBV28 and TRBJ1-1; 9 bases line up with TRBD1. The V gene end was trimmed by 8 bases and the J gene end by 2 bases; junction bases not matched to a gene: 3. The CDR3 is 13 amino acids. Germline CDR1 and CDR2: MDHEN and SYDVKM. The CDR3 loop reads CASQGQGNTEAFF. The CDR3 DNA reads as TGTGCCAGCCAGGGACAGGGAAACACTGAAGCTTTCTTT.

The chain has TRBV5-5 and TRBJ1-1; D is unresolved. Germline CDR1 is SGHKS and CDR2 is YYEKEE (reference sequence). Trimming shortened V by 3 bases and J by 3 bases, and 15 bases separated the two germline ends. The CDR3 spans 15 residues. CDR3 DNA sequence: TGTGCCAGCAGCTCGAAACGGACGGGGTACACTGAAGCTTTCTTT. Its translation is CASSSKRTGYTEAFF.

The chain carries TRBV27 and TRBJ2-7; 7 nucleotides agree with TRBD2. CDR1 is MNHEY and CDR2 is SMNVEV in the germline V gene (reference sequence). The CDR3 sequence is 15 residues long. Germline trimming cut 6 bases from V and 0 bases from J; bases unmatched to any gene: 8. CDR3 DNA: TGTGCCAGCAGCTCTCTCAGCGGGACCTCCTACGAGCAGTACTTC. Translation: CASSSLSGTSYEQYF.

The chain couples TRBV7-9 to TRBJ1-4; no reliable D call. CDR3 length equals 16 residues. V lost 5 bases and J 8 bases, leaving 21 bases between the germline ends. Germline-derived CDR1 and CDR2 are SEHNR and FQNEAQ (reference sequence). CDR3 sequence: CASSPSTVLIREKLFF. For the CDR3, the DNA is TGTGCCAGCAGCCCCTCCACCGTTCTAATTCGCGAAAAACTGTTTTTT.

In its sample, this clone was seen once. Other DNA sequences of this sample code for an identical CDR3. The V gene is TRBV5-1, the J gene TRBJ1-3; perhaps TRBD1 as D (6 bases). In germline, CDR1 is SGHRS, CDR2 YFSETQ. The V end lost 3 bases, the J end lost 4 bases, and 11 bases lay between the germline ends. The CDR3 spans 14 residues. The CDR3: CASSSQGTGNTIYF. The DNA for the CDR3 is TGCGCCAGCAGCTCGCAGGGGACAGGAAACACCATATATTTT.

The CDR3 loop is CASSFQPGRFTDTQYF. In DNA, the CDR3 is TGTGCCAGCAGTTTTCAACCCGGCCGTTTCACAGATACGCAGTATTTT. V and J are TRBV27 and TRBJ2-3; unclear D gene. CDR3 size: 16 residues. Deletions cut 3 bases from V and 2 bases from J, with 15 bases between. Germline CDR1 and CDR2: MNHEY and SMNVEV (reference sequence).

The genes are TRBV28 and TRBJ2-1, with a tentative D call TRBD2 (6 bases). The CDR3 consists of 15 residues. Trimming took 3 bases from V and 9 from J, leaving 18 bases between them. CDR1 MDHEN and CDR2 SYDVKM come from the germline V gene. The CDR3 DNA is TGTGCCAGCAGTTTTTACCAGACAAGGCGGGGTGAGCAGTTCTTC. Translation: CASSFYQTRRGEQFF.

The chain joins TRBV28 to TRBJ2-7; D not certain. The V end lost 2 bases, the J end lost 0 bases, and 5 bases lay between the germline ends. Germline values: CDR1 MDHEN, CDR2 SYDVKM. The CDR3 is made up of 13 amino acids. CDR3 bases: TGTGCCAGCAGTTTAGTCAGCTCCTACGAGCAGTACTTC. This encodes CASSLVSSYEQYF.

The V and J genes are TRBV6-6 and TRBJ2-5; D gene unclear. CDR3 size: 14 residues. The germline CDR1 and CDR2 sequences are MNHNY and SVGAGI (reference sequence). V lost 5 bases and J lost 2, with 12 bases in between. The CDR3 DNA is TGTGCCAGCAGTGCCTCTAGGTTTCAAGAGACCCAGTACTTC. This encodes CASSASRFQETQYF.

The V and J genes are TRBV7-6 and TRBJ2-7; 10 bases are shared with TRBD2. V was pared by 4 bases and J by 1 base, with 4 bases of the junction left unmatched. Germline loops: CDR1 SGHVS, CDR2 FNYEAQ. The CDR3 is 15 amino acids. This chain's CDR3 is CASSSQLAGSYEQYF. The DNA of the CDR3 is TGTGCCAGCAGCTCCCAACTAGCGGGGTCCTACGAGCAGTACTTC.

The genes are TRBV2 and TRBJ2-7; D is undetermined. Germline-derived CDR1 and CDR2 are SNHLY and FYNNEI. This CDR3 contains 11 residues. V was shortened by 2 bases and J by 10 bases, with 9 bases between the two germline ends. In nucleotides, the CDR3 is TGTGCCAGCAGTGAACAGTACAAACAGTACTTC. Translation: CASSEQYKQYF. The entire variable domain, with the rest obtained from reference TRBV2 and TRBJ2-7, is as follows: EPEVTQTPSHQVTQMGQEVILRCVPISNHLYFYWYRQILGQKVEFLVSFYNNEISEKSEIFDDQFSVERPDGSNFTLKIRSTKLEDSAMYFCASSEQYKQYFGPGTRLTVT.

This chain uses TRBV28 with TRBJ2-1; no definite D call. Per the germline V gene, CDR1 is MDHEN and CDR2 is SYDVKM. Trimming left V 8 bases short and J 0 bases short, with 11 bases between. The CDR3 has 14 amino acids. This CDR3 is CASSLPRSYNEQFF. The CDR3 DNA sequence: TGTGCCAGCTCTCTACCGCGCTCCTACAATGAGCAGTTCTTC.

The genes are TRBV20-1 and TRBJ2-5; no reliable D call. This CDR3 is 11 amino acids long. Trimming pared 0 bases from V and 6 bases from J, leaving 5 bases between. Per germline, CDR1 DFQATT and CDR2 SNEGSKA (reference sequence). The chain's CDR3 is CSARDRQTQYF. In DNA, the CDR3 is TGCAGTGCTAGAGATCGACAGACCCAGTACTTC.

The chain recombines TRBV7-2 with TRBJ2-3; D is tentatively TRBD1 or TRBD2 (6 bases each). This CDR3 comprises 14 residues. The germline CDR1 and CDR2 sequences are SGHTA and FQGNSA. V shed 1 base and J shed 6 bases, with 11 bases lying between them. CDR3 residues: CASSLDQGRDTQYF. CDR3 in DNA: TGTGCCAGCAGCTTAGACCAGGGGAGGGATACGCAGTATTTT.

The chain uses TRBV30 and TRBJ1-6; 7 bases agree with TRBD1. There are 14 residues in the CDR3. The germline V gene has CDR1 GTSNPN and CDR2 SVGIG (reference sequence). The J segment lost 8 bases and the V segment lost 2 bases, leaving 6 bases of the junction unmatched. The CDR3 DNA is TGTGCCTGGAGTCCAGGGGGGAGTGATTCACCCCTCCACTTT. Amino acids: CAWSPGGSDSPLHF.

V is TRBV6-1 and J is TRBJ2-5; a possible D gene is TRBD2 (6 bases). This CDR3 is built from 13 residues. Germline V gene data show CDR1 as MNHNS and CDR2 as SASEGT. The germline V and J ends were trimmed by 9 bases and 5 bases, with 16 bases remaining between them. CDR3 loop: CASRVGEEETQYF. DNA of the CDR3: TGTGCCAGTAGGGTGGGGGAGGAGGAGACCCAGTACTTC.

This chain uses TRBV25-1 with TRBJ2-1; D is undetermined. Germline CDR1 MGHDK, CDR2 SYGVNS. The CDR3 has 14 amino acids. The germline V and J ends were trimmed by 7 bases and 3 bases, with 13 bases remaining between them. DNA for the CDR3: TGTGCCAGCATAGCTAGTGTCGGCTACAATGAGCAGTTCTTC. Its translation: CASIASVGYNEQFF. Filled out from reference TRBV25-1 and TRBJ2-1, the complete variable domain reads EADIYQTPRYLVIGTGKKITLECSQTMGHDKMYWYQQDPGMELHLIHYSYGVNSTEKGDLSSESTVSRIRTEHFPLTLESARPSHTSQYLCASIASVGYNEQFFGPGTRLTVL.

The chain has TRBV18 and TRBJ1-1; maybe TRBD1 (5 bases). Germline V gives CDR1 KGHSH, CDR2 LQKENI. The CDR3 spans 13 residues. V was shortened by 2 bases and J by 4 bases, with 8 bases between the two germline ends. The DNA for the CDR3 is TGTGCCAGCTCACCAGACAGTCTCACTGAAGCTTTCTTT. Protein sequence: CASSPDSLTEAFF. Filled out from reference TRBV18 and TRBJ1-1, the complete variable domain reads NAGVMQNPRHLVRRRGQEARLRCSPMKGHSHVYWYRQLPEEGLKFMVYLQKENIIDESGMPKERFSAEFPKEGPSILRIQQVVRGDSAAYFCASSPDSLTEAFFGQGTRLTVV.

J is TRBJ1-2 and V is TRBV29-1, with TRBD1 identical over 8 bases. Germline V lookup: CDR1 SQVTM, CDR2 ANQGSEA. With 6 bases clipped from V and 7 bases from J, the junction kept 7 bases outside the gene matches. The CDR3 covers 12 residues. CDR3 region: CSVRTGSTGYTF. The DNA of the CDR3 is TGCAGCGTAAGGACAGGGAGTACTGGCTACACCTTC.

The rearrangement links TRBV29-1 to TRBJ2-2; D unclear. The CDR3 contains 11 residues. The germline V gene encodes CDR1 SQVTM and CDR2 ANQGSEA. The V gene lost 4 bases and the J gene lost 9 bases, with 9 bases spanning the gap. In DNA, the CDR3 is TGCAGCGTTGCGACGGCGAGGGAGCTGTTTTTT. Translated, it gives CSVATARELFF.

About this clone: Other DNA variants within this sample encode the same CDR3. This rearrangement joins TRBV29-1 to TRBJ2-4, with D possibly being TRBD2 (6 bases). The CDR3 length is 14 residues. The V gene's germline CDR1 is SQVTM and CDR2 ANQGSEA. Trimming left V 6 bases short and J 0 bases short, with 12 bases between. CDR3 coding DNA: TGCAGCGTGGGGGAGGTGAGAGCCAAAAACATTCAGTACTTC. Translated: CSVGEVRAKNIQYF. The variable domain in full, completed from reference TRBV29-1 and TRBJ2-4, reads SAVISQKPSRDICQRGTSLTIQCQVDSQVTMMFWYRQQPGQSLTLIATANQGSEATYESGFVIDKFPISRPNLTFSTLTVSNMSPEDSSIYLCSVGEVRAKNIQYFGAGTRLSVL.

This rearrangement joins TRBV2 to TRBJ1-3; D is unresolved. The CDR3 loop spans 12 amino acids. From germline, CDR1 is SNHLY and CDR2 FYNNEI. Trimming stripped 3 bases from V and 8 bases from J, with 8 bases between. This CDR3 reads CASSEASYTIYF. The CDR3 DNA sequence: TGTGCCAGCAGTGAGGCTAGCTACACCATATATTTT. Full variable domain (rest looked up from reference TRBV2 and TRBJ1-3): EPEVTQTPSHQVTQMGQEVILRCVPISNHLYFYWYRQILGQKVEFLVSFYNNEISEKSEIFDDQFSVERPDGSNFTLKIRSTKLEDSAMYFCASSEASYTIYFGEGSWLTVV.

This chain links TRBV15 with TRBJ2-5; TRBD1 agrees at 9 bases. The CDR3 has 16 amino acids. Per the germline V gene, CDR1 is LNHNV and CDR2 is YYDKDF (reference sequence). Trimming took 0 bases from V and 5 from J; bases not matched to a gene: 7. CDR3 DNA sequence: TGTGCCACCAGCAGAGAGGGCGGACAGGGGTTTGAGACCCAGTACTTC. Amino acid sequence: CATSREGGQGFETQYF.

This clone has just a few counts. V usage is TRBV19 and J usage is TRBJ2-3; maybe TRBD2 (6 bases). The CDR3 spans 15 residues. The V and J ends lost 3 bases and 2 bases respectively, with 12 bases between them. Germline CDR1 and CDR2: LNHDA and SQIVND (reference sequence). CDR3 loop: CASSMISGITDTQYF. The CDR3 coding sequence is TGTGCCAGTAGTATGATTAGCGGCATCACAGATACGCAGTATTTT.

CDR3 region: CASSPTPTLGGKLFF. DNA of the CDR3: TGCGCCAGCAGCCCTACCCCGACCTTGGGTGGCAAACTGTTTTTT. The V call is TRBV4-1, the J call TRBJ1-4; no definite D call. The germline V gene has CDR1 MGHRA and CDR2 YSYEKL. The V end lost 4 bases, the J end lost 11 bases, and 20 bases lay between the germline ends. The length of the CDR3 is 15 residues.